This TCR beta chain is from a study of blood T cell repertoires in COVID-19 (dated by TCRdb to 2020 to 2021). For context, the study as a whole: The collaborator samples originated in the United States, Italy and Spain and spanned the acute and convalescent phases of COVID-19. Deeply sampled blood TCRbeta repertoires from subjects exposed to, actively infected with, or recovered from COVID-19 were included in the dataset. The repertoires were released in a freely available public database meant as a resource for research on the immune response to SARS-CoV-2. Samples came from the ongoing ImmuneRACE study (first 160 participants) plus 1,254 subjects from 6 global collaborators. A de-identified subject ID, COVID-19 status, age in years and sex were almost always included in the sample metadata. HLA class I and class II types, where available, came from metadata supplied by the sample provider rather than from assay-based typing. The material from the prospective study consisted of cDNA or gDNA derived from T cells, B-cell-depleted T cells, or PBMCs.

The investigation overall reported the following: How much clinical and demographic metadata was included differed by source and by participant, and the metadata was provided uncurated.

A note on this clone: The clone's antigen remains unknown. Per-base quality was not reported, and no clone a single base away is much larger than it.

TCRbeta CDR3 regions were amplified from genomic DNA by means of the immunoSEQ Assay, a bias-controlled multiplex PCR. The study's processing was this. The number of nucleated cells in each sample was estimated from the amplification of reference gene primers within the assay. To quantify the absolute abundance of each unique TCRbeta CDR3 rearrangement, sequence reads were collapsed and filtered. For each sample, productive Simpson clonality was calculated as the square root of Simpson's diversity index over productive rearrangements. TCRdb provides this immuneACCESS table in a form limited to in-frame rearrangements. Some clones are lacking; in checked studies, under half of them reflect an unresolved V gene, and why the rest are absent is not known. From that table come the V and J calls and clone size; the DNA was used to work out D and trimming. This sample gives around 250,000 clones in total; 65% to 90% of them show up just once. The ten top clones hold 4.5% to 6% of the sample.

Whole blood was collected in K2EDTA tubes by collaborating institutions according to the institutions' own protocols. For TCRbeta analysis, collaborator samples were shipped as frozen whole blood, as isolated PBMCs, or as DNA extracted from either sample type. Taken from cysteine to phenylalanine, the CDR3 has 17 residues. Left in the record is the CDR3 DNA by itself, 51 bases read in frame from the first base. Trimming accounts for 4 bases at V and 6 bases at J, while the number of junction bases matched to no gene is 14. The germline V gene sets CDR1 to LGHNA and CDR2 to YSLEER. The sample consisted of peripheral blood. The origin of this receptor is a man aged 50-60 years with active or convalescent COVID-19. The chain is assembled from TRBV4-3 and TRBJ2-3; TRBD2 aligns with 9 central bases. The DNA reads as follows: TGCGCCAGCAGCCCCGCGAAGAGGCCTAGCGGGACCGATACGCAGTATTTT. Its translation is CASSPAKRPSGTDTQYF.